This passage covers 32 T cell receptor beta chains from one sample sequenced in a study of OX40 agonist ivuxolimab in advanced cancers. Libraries were prepared by immunoSEQ multiplex PCR; TCRdb keeps only in-frame clonotypes and omits some of them. The table has about 35,000 clones, nearly 80% seen once. The sample consisted of CD4+ or CD8+ T cells sorted from blood, taken in a trial of the OX40 agonist ivuxolimab. Receptors originate from an adult with an advanced solid tumor such as melanoma, head and neck, liver or kidney cancer.

The V and J genes are TRBV7-6 and TRBJ1-1, with unresolved D. Germline values: CDR1 SGHVS, CDR2 FNYEAQ. The CDR3 is 10 residues long. V was clipped by 3 bases and J by 11 bases, with 7 bases between them. CDR3 loop: CASSFPPAFF. The CDR3 DNA follows: TGTGCCAGCAGCTTTCCCCCGGCTTTCTTT.

The rearrangement links TRBV9 to TRBJ1-3; D call uncertain. V lost 0 bases and J 0 bases, leaving 7 bases between the germline ends. Looked up from germline, CDR1 is SGDLS and CDR2 is YYNGEE. CDR3 length: 15 residues. The CDR3 spells CASSVAGNSGNTIYF. The CDR3, as DNA: TGTGCCAGCAGCGTAGCGGGGAACTCTGGAAACACCATATATTTT.

The rearrangement uses TRBV7-6 and TRBJ2-5, with 7 bases matching TRBD1. The J segment lost 5 bases and the V segment lost 4 bases, leaving 7 bases of the junction unmatched. CDR1 and CDR2 (germline): SGHVS, FNYEAQ. The CDR3 consists of 14 residues. The CDR3 is CASSSDRIRETQYF. The CDR3 region has the DNA TGTGCCAGCAGCTCGGACAGGATAAGGGAGACCCAGTACTTC.

The chain is built from TRBV5-4 and TRBJ2-7; D is perhaps TRBD2 (5 bases). This CDR3 contains 11 residues. V lost 7 bases and J 7 bases, leaving 12 bases between the germline ends. The germline V gene has CDR1 SGHNT and CDR2 YYREEE (reference sequence). CDR3 loop: CASGLQGEQYF. In DNA, the CDR3 is TGTGCCAGCGGACTCCAAGGGGAGCAGTACTTC.

The rearrangement uses TRBV5-1 and TRBJ2-7; the D gene is possibly TRBD1 (6 bases). The germline gives CDR1 SGHRS, CDR2 YFSETQ. CDR3 length: 13 residues. The germline V and J ends were trimmed by 2 bases and 4 bases, with 10 bases remaining between them. As DNA, the CDR3 is TGCGCCAGCAGCTTAGTGACAGGATACGAGCAGTACTTC. The encoded protein is CASSLVTGYEQYF.

In its sample, this clone was seen once. This chain joins TRBV4-1 and TRBJ1-4; 10 bases line up with TRBD1. V lost 5 bases to trimming and J lost 0 bases; unmatched junction nucleotides: 12. Germline assignment: CDR1 MGHRA and CDR2 YSYEKL. This CDR3 comprises 19 residues. The CDR3 loop is CASSVIDRGRRATNEKLFF. In nucleotides, the CDR3 is TGCGCCAGCAGCGTAATAGACAGGGGGCGTCGGGCAACTAATGAAAAACTGTTTTTT.

This chain joins TRBV5-1 and TRBJ1-4; 7 bases fit TRBD1. The CDR3 runs 14 residues. J was trimmed by 5 bases and V by 1 base; bases with no gene match: 2. Germline CDR1 and CDR2: SGHRS and YFSETQ. CDR3 DNA: TGCGCCAGCAGCTTGAGACAGGGAAATGAAAAACTGTTTTTT. This encodes CASSLRQGNEKLFF.

This sequence joins TRBV6-6 and TRBJ2-3; D is undetermined. The germline gives CDR1 MNHNY, CDR2 SVGAGI (reference sequence). This CDR3 spans 12 amino acids. V shed 7 bases and J shed 3 bases, with 8 bases lying between them. The DNA for the CDR3 is TGTGCCAGCACCGGCGCTACAGATACGCAGTATTTT. Translating it yields CASTGATDTQYF.

The rearrangement links TRBV18 to TRBJ2-1; 8 bases map to TRBD1. The CDR3 extends over 15 amino acids. Trimming removed 4 bases from V and 6 bases from J; junction bases left unmatched: 8. The germline gives CDR1 KGHSH, CDR2 LQKENI. The CDR3 here is CASSRGTGMGNEQFF. The CDR3, as DNA: TGTGCCAGCTCACGAGGGACAGGAATGGGCAATGAGCAGTTCTTC.

As regards this clone: At one end, the junction sequence differs from germline, possibly due to a read error. This chain's CDR3 is CASRLSGQPSREQYF. For the CDR3, the DNA is TGTGCCAGCCGCTTGTCGGGGCAGCCTTCTCGCGAGCAGTACTTC. The chain couples TRBV11-1 to TRBJ2-7; D is possibly TRBD1 or TRBD2 (5 bases each). In germline, CDR1 is SGHAT, CDR2 FQDESV (reference sequence). This CDR3 contains 15 residues.

The chain links TRBV21-1 to TRBJ2-7. TRBV21-1 is noted as a pseudogene. The CDR3 is 14 amino acids. The CDR3 sequence: CASRGTPGHYEQYF. Here the CDR3 DNA reads TGTGCCAGCAGAGGGACCCCTGGTCACTACGAGCAGTACTTC.

This clone was detected only once. The V call is TRBV6-5, the J call TRBJ1-1; D is unresolved. V lost 6 bases to trimming and J lost 1 base, with 9 bases between them. The germline CDR1 and CDR2 sequences are MNHEY and SVGAGI. The CDR3 runs 13 residues. CDR3 sequence: CASSSDWNTEAFF. The CDR3 region has the DNA TGTGCCAGCAGCTCCGACTGGAACACTGAAGCTTTCTTT.

This clone was recorded only once. In nucleotides, the CDR3 is TGTGCCAGCAGCAAAGCGGACTACAATGAGCAGTTCTTC. Residues: CASSKADYNEQFF. This chain joins TRBV7-6 and TRBJ2-1, with a weak D call TRBD2 (5 bases). V lost 5 bases and J lost 3, with 8 bases in between. Germline-derived CDR1 and CDR2 are SGHVS and FNYEAQ. This CDR3 is built from 13 residues.

This clone was seen more than once but under ten times. This chain connects TRBV28 to TRBJ1-5; D is uncertain. With 4 bases removed from V and 8 bases from J, the gap between germline ends came to 6 bases. CDR1 is MDHEN and CDR2 is SYDVKM in the germline V gene. The CDR3 has 11 residues. The chain's CDR3 is CASSWREPQHF. CDR3 DNA sequence: TGTGCCAGCAGTTGGCGGGAGCCCCAGCATTTT.

This sequence joins TRBV5-1 and TRBJ2-1, with 14 positions matching TRBD2. The V segment lost 3 bases and the J segment 2 bases; nucleotides outside the gene matches: 13. Germline CDR1 and CDR2: SGHRS and YFSETQ. CDR3 size: 20 residues. CDR3 in amino acids: CASSSPPGLAGGGAYNEQFF. The CDR3 bases are TGCGCCAGCAGCTCGCCCCCCGGACTAGCGGGGGGAGGGGCCTACAATGAGCAGTTCTTC. Using reference TRBV5-1 and TRBJ2-1 for the parts outside the CDR3, the full variable domain is KAGVTQTPRYLIKTRGQQVTLSCSPISGHRSVSWYQQTPGQGLQFLFEYFSETQRNKGNFPGRFSGRQFSNSRSEMNVSTLELGDSALYLCASSSPPGLAGGGAYNEQFFGPGTRLTVL.

The chain carries TRBV28 and TRBJ2-6; no clear D. The CDR3 loop spans 15 amino acids. The V and J ends lost 4 bases and 0 bases respectively, with 7 bases between them. Germline lookup yields CDR1 MDHEN and CDR2 SYDVKM. The CDR3 region has the DNA TGTGCCAGCAGTTCGTCTCCCTCTGGGGCCAACGTCCTGACTTTC. This gives the protein CASSSSPSGANVLTF. Full variable domain (missing parts from reference TRBV28 and TRBJ2-6): DVKVTQSSRYLVKRTGEKVFLECVQDMDHENMFWYRQDPGLGLRLIYFSYDVKMKEKGDIPEGYSVSREKKERFSLILESASTNQTSMYLCASSSSPSGANVLTFGAGSRLTVL.

V is TRBV11-2 and J is TRBJ2-5; no clear D. There are 11 residues in the CDR3. Germline values: CDR1 SGHAT, CDR2 FQNNGV. V lost 4 bases and J lost 4, with 4 bases in between. The chain's CDR3 is CASSSTETQYF. CDR3 sequence (DNA): TGTGCCAGCAGCTCCACAGAGACCCAGTACTTC. The full variable domain, its missing parts supplied by reference TRBV11-2 and TRBJ2-5, is EAGVAQSPRYKIIEKRQSVAFWCNPISGHATLYWYQQILGQGPKLLIQFQNNGVVDDSQLPKDRFSAERLKGVDSTLKIQPAKLEDSAVYLCASSSTETQYFGPGTRLLVL.

The chain carries TRBV7-3 and TRBJ2-1; TRBD2 is a possible D gene (7 bases). Germline loops: CDR1 SGHTA, CDR2 FQGTGA. V was pared by 5 bases and J by 5 bases, with 16 bases between. CDR3 length: 15 residues. This chain's CDR3 is CASSPRGGGDNEQFF. The DNA of the CDR3 is TGTGCCAGCAGCCCAAGGGGGGGAGGAGACAATGAGCAGTTCTTC.

This clone was detected once. The sample has other DNA sequences that encode this CDR3 too. The chain carries TRBV29-1 and TRBJ2-1; perhaps TRBD1 as D (5 bases). The germline gives CDR1 SQVTM, CDR2 ANQGSEA. V was trimmed by 4 bases and J by 3 bases, leaving 13 bases between them. The CDR3 totals 14 residues. The CDR3 coding sequence is TGCAGCGTTGGGGGCTCAGCTGTCTACAATGAGCAGTTCTTC. This codes for CSVGGSAVYNEQFF.

In its sample, this clone was seen a few times. The rearrangement joins TRBV5-1 to TRBJ2-7; D uncertain. CDR1 and CDR2 (germline): SGHRS, YFSETQ. The CDR3 length is 12 residues. Trimming removed 3 bases at V and 0 bases at J, with 4 bases between. CDR3 nucleotides: TGCGCCAGCAGCTCAAGCTCCTACGAGCAGTACTTC. This gives the protein CASSSSSYEQYF.

This sequence joins TRBV27 and TRBJ1-4, with a tentative D call TRBD1 (6 bases). V gave up 5 bases and J gave up 6 bases, with 10 bases separating them. Germline CDR1 is MNHEY and CDR2 is SMNVEV (reference sequence). The CDR3 consists of 13 residues. The CDR3 here is CASSGGAHEKLFF. The CDR3 region has the DNA TGTGCCAGCAGTGGGGGGGCTCATGAAAAACTGTTTTTT. Drawing the rest from reference TRBV27 and TRBJ1-4, the complete variable domain is EAQVTQNPRYLITVTGKKLTVTCSQNMNHEYMSWYRQDPGLGLRQIYYSMNVEVTDKGDVPEGYKVSRKEKRNFPLILESPSPNQTSLYFCASSGGAHEKLFFGSGTQLSVL.

The chain uses TRBV6-1 and TRBJ1-1; D is unclear. Germline assignment: CDR1 MNHNS and CDR2 SASEGT. CDR3 size: 13 residues. Trimming cost V 1 base and J 6 bases, with 9 bases left between them. Here the CDR3 reads CASSEVVASEAFF. In nucleotides, the CDR3 is TGTGCCAGCAGTGAAGTGGTGGCGTCTGAAGCTTTCTTT.

The V call is TRBV7-9, the J call TRBJ2-4, with D perhaps matching TRBD1 (6 bases). This CDR3 contains 17 residues. CDR1 is SEHNR and CDR2 is FQNEAQ in the germline V gene (reference sequence). Deletions cut 5 bases from V and 1 base from J, with 18 bases between. In nucleotides, the CDR3 is TGTGCCAGCAGCCCCTCCTGGGGCGGACAGGCCAAAAACATTCAGTACTTC. This translates into CASSPSWGGQAKNIQYF.

The chain combines TRBV7-6 with TRBJ1-3; D is uncertain. V lost 5 bases to trimming and J lost 7 bases, with 6 bases between them. Germline V gene lookup returns CDR1 SGHVS and CDR2 FNYEAQ. CDR3 size: 11 residues. Written as DNA, the CDR3 is TGTGCCAGCAGCGAGCTCAACACCATATATTTT. Its translation is CASSELNTIYF.

The rearrangement links TRBV30 to TRBJ1-4; 7 bases align to TRBD1. The germline gives CDR1 GTSNPN, CDR2 SVGIG (reference sequence). The V segment lost 2 bases and the J segment 3 bases; nucleotides outside the gene matches: 6. The CDR3 runs 15 residues. The CDR3 DNA reads TGTGCCTGGAGTCCAGGGGACAGTTCTAATGAAAAACTGTTTTTT. This translates into CAWSPGDSSNEKLFF.

The genes are TRBV18 and TRBJ2-3, with 14 nucleotides matching TRBD2. V shed 2 bases, J shed 6 bases, and the junction held 7 bases outside the gene matches. The CDR3 sequence is 17 residues long. CDR1 and CDR2 from the germline V gene are KGHSH and LQKENI. This CDR3 is CASSPSGTSGGDDTQYF. The DNA of the CDR3 is TGTGCCAGCTCACCATCGGGGACTAGCGGGGGTGACGATACGCAGTATTTT. The full variable domain, rest sourced from reference TRBV18 and TRBJ2-3, is NAGVMQNPRHLVRRRGQEARLRCSPMKGHSHVYWYRQLPEEGLKFMVYLQKENIIDESGMPKERFSAEFPKEGPSILRIQQVVRGDSAAYFCASSPSGTSGGDDTQYFGPGTRLTVL.

The rearrangement uses TRBV19 and TRBJ2-6; 7 bases are a match to TRBD2. V was clipped by 3 bases and J by 0 bases; unmatched bases: 8. CDR1 and CDR2 (germline): LNHDA, SQIVND (reference sequence). The CDR3 has 18 amino acids. CDR3 bases: TGTGCCAGTAGTATCACCGCAACTAGCGCCTCTGGGGCCAACGTCCTGACTTTC. Its protein product is CASSITATSASGANVLTF.

The genes are TRBV5-1 and TRBJ2-5; D may match TRBD1 or TRBD2 (7 bases each). V dropped 3 bases and J dropped 4 bases, with 10 bases sitting between them. CDR1 and CDR2 from the germline V gene are SGHRS and YFSETQ. This CDR3 is 13 amino acids long. For the CDR3, the DNA is TGCGCCAGCAGCTCAGGGGGGGGAGAGACCCAGTACTTC. Translated: CASSSGGGETQYF.

This chain connects TRBV6-1 to TRBJ1-4; D is unclear. This CDR3 has 15 residues. Trimming shortened V by 2 bases and J by 7 bases, and 14 bases separated the two germline ends. The germline CDR1 and CDR2 sequences are MNHNS and SASEGT. CDR3 loop: CASSETARSGEKLFF. The CDR3 DNA sequence: TGTGCCAGCAGTGAAACGGCCAGGTCGGGTGAAAAACTGTTTTTT.

The chain couples TRBV28 to TRBJ2-1; 13 positions match TRBD2. CDR1 and CDR2 from the germline V gene are MDHEN and SYDVKM. The CDR3 spans 17 residues. The J segment lost 9 bases and the V segment lost 6 bases, leaving 14 bases of the junction unmatched. The CDR3 nucleotides read TGTGCCAGCAGGGGACAACCCGGGACTAGCGGGATGATTGAGCAGTTCTTC. This encodes CASRGQPGTSGMIEQFF.

The chain employs TRBV5-6 and TRBJ2-3; 11 bases are shared with TRBD2. The CDR3 extends over 15 amino acids. From germline, CDR1 is SGHDT and CDR2 YYEEEE. V shed 6 bases, J shed 1 base, and the junction held 4 bases outside the gene matches. In nucleotides, the CDR3 is TGTGCCAGCACCCTAGCGGGGGGCGGCACAGATACGCAGTATTTT. Translated, it gives CASTLAGGGTDTQYF.

This clone was seen once. The V gene is TRBV6-5, the J gene TRBJ2-7; the match to TRBD1 covers 8 bases. Per the germline V gene, CDR1 is MNHEY and CDR2 is SVGAGI. This CDR3 is built from 15 residues. Trimming took 2 bases from V and 0 from J; bases not matched to a gene: 3. The CDR3 DNA reads as TGTGCCAGCAGTTACACTACAGGGGGCTCCTACGAGCAGTACTTC. This gives the protein CASSYTTGGSYEQYF.